The clone carrying this TCR beta chain was seen a handful of times. Its antigen is as yet unknown. The data are from a study of T cell responses to AZD1222 COVID-19 vaccine. General study results and limits: Nearly half of spike-specific TCRs reportedly target variant regions that are unmutated in the B.1.351 and B.1.1.7 variants. Just six people given AZD1222 tested seropositive at baseline.

CDR1 SEHNR and CDR2 FQNEAQ come from the germline V gene (reference sequence). V gave up 6 bases and J gave up 0 bases; unmatched junction bases: 3. This CDR3 is 14 amino acids long. Assay used: immunoSEQ multiplex PCR; TCRdb lists only in-frame clones, some missing. The sample carries 84,000 or so clones, 70% to 90% recorded once. The TCR originated in an adult in good health. The chain uses TRBV7-9 and TRBJ2-7; 9 bases line up with TRBD1. Here the sequenced sample was peripheral blood, taken on day 0 of MenACWY control vaccination. CDR3 amino acids: CASRGTGSSYEQYF. The CDR3 region has the DNA TGTGCCAGCAGGGGGACAGGGAGCTCCTACGAGCAGTACTTC.